This TCR beta chain was profiled in a study of cytomegalovirus exposure and HLA in healthy donors. General observations from the study: Investigators reported under 200 TCR beta chains as tied to cytomegalovirus.

Points on this clone: Its antigen is still unknown.

This CDR3 is 15 amino acids long. V gave up 4 bases and J gave up 1 base; unmatched junction bases: 7. The germline V gene has CDR1 SGHTA and CDR2 FQGNSA. Primers included in the PCR were 60 Vbeta and 13 Jbeta primers. The method was immunoSEQ multiplex PCR; TCRdb's version includes in-frame clones alone and lacks a portion of them. This table holds around 31,000 clones. Sequenced: PBMCs. This receptor was identified in a man aged 30 to 39 in good health and CMV-seronegative. The rearrangement joins TRBV7-2 to TRBJ2-7; the match to TRBD2 covers 7 bases. As DNA, the CDR3 is TGTGCCAGCAGCTGGGGCGGGAGCACATCCTACGAGCAGTACTTC. This encodes CASSWGGSTSYEQYF.